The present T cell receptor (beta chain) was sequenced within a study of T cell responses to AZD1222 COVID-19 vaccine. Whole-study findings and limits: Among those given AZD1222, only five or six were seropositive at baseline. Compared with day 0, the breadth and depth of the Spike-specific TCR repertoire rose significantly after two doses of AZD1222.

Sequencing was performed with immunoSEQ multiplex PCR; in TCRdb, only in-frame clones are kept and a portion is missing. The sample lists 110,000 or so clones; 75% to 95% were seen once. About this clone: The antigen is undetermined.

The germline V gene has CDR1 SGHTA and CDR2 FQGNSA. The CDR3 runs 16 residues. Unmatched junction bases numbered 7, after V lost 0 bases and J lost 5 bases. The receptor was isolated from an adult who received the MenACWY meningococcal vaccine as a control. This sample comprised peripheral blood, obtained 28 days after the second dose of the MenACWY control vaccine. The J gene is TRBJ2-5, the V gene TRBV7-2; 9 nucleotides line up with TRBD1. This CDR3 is CASSLAGTGSLETQYF. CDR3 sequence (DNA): TGTGCCAGCAGCTTAGCCGGGACAGGGAGTTTGGAGACCCAGTACTTC.